A selection of T cell receptor beta chains follows, all from one sample in a study of cytomegalovirus exposure and HLA in healthy donors. The data were produced by immunoSEQ multiplex PCR, yet TCRdb's version contains in-frame clones alone and is incomplete. The sample has about 160,000 clones; around 90% are singletons. The sample consisted of PBMCs. These receptors were taken from a woman aged 18-35 years in good health and CMV-seropositive. Each CDR3 is given with its conserved first and last residue. Each record gives: J gene, clone size, V gene, CDR3 protein. Rows may omit the clone size; those that give it use once, few, many or a size class.

J gene: TRBJ1-2
clone size: -
V gene: TRBV5-1
CDR3 protein: CASSLGRQASLPYGYTF

J gene: TRBJ2-1
clone size: -
V gene: TRBV21-1
CDR3 protein: CASSKYPAGGPYGDEQFF

J gene: TRBJ2-7
clone size: -
V gene: TRBV4-3
CDR3 protein: CASSQGSDISSGLYEQYF

J gene: TRBJ1-1
clone size: -
V gene: TRBV9
CDR3 protein: CASSVHFNTEAFF

J gene: TRBJ2-1
clone size: -
V gene: TRBV4-2
CDR3 protein: CASSQEEAGVLGGEQFF

J gene: TRBJ2-1
clone size: -
V gene: TRBV6-4
CDR3 protein: CASSEEGTFYNEQFF

J gene: TRBJ2-7
clone size: -
V gene: TRBV28
CDR3 protein: CASSPTWTGGYEQYF

J gene: TRBJ2-2
clone size: -
V gene: TRBV9
CDR3 protein: CASSDRTSGSSFGELFF

J gene: TRBJ2-7
clone size: -
V gene: TRBV5-6
CDR3 protein: CASSLGSVPGEQYF

J gene: TRBJ1-3
clone size: -
V gene: TRBV19
CDR3 protein: CASSIEGTATGNTIYF

J gene: TRBJ2-5
clone size: -
V gene: TRBV11-2
CDR3 protein: CASSWGGGAGGQETQYF

J gene: TRBJ1-1
clone size: -
V gene: TRBV5-6
CDR3 protein: CASGGETGRLSEAFF

J gene: TRBJ2-7
clone size: once
V gene: TRBV7-2
CDR3 protein: CASRGPSGGSYEQYF

J gene: TRBJ1-5
clone size: -
V gene: TRBV2
CDR3 protein: CASGAGGLGNQPQHF

J gene: TRBJ2-1
clone size: few
V gene: TRBV28
CDR3 protein: CASSLLSGGDSYNEQFF

J gene: TRBJ2-2
clone size: -
V gene: TRBV10-3
CDR3 protein: CATRGSNTGELFF

J gene: TRBJ1-2
clone size: -
V gene: TRBV10-2
CDR3 protein: CASSGQGASYGYTF

J gene: TRBJ2-7
clone size: -
V gene: TRBV6-6
CDR3 protein: CASLAGTPYEQYF

J gene: TRBJ1-5
clone size: -
V gene: TRBV2
CDR3 protein: CASSEEGGEGQPQHF

J gene: TRBJ1-2
clone size: -
V gene: TRBV18
CDR3 protein: CASSPLSGLRGSMGGYTF

J gene: TRBJ1-1
clone size: -
V gene: TRBV6-6
CDR3 protein: CASKEALNTEAFF

J gene: TRBJ2-7
clone size: -
V gene: TRBV2
CDR3 protein: CASRLYVGAQSYEQYF

J gene: TRBJ1-2
clone size: -
V gene: TRBV6-5
CDR3 protein: CASSSSDRNYGYTF

J gene: TRBJ2-7
clone size: -
V gene: TRBV7-6
CDR3 protein: CASSLDSVSYEQYF

J gene: TRBJ2-1
clone size: -
V gene: TRBV7-8
CDR3 protein: CASSLYISGLADDEQFF

J gene: TRBJ1-5
clone size: -
V gene: TRBV12-5
CDR3 protein: CASGLVLERASSTQPQHF

J gene: TRBJ1-5
clone size: -
V gene: TRBV2
CDR3 protein: CASSELGVTGNSNQPQHF

J gene: TRBJ2-4
clone size: -
V gene: TRBV2
CDR3 protein: CASRPGAKNIQYF

J gene: TRBJ2-3
clone size: -
V gene: TRBV29-1
CDR3 protein: CSVGTSGGARRHRPDTQYF

J gene: TRBJ1-3
clone size: -
V gene: TRBV10-3
CDR3 protein: CAIRETGPGNTIYF

J gene: TRBJ2-2
clone size: -
V gene: TRBV4-1
CDR3 protein: CASSQGQGETGELFF

J gene: TRBJ2-1
clone size: -
V gene: TRBV5-6
CDR3 protein: CASSFSGGLYNEQFF

J gene: TRBJ2-7
clone size: -
V gene: TRBV21-1
CDR3 protein: CASSKARGQGTSGAYEQYF

J gene: TRBJ2-7
clone size: -
V gene: TRBV6-4
CDR3 protein: CASSDSKDSQLTYEQYF

J gene: TRBJ2-7
clone size: -
V gene: TRBV9
CDR3 protein: CASSPFDGYEQYF

J gene: TRBJ1-2
clone size: -
V gene: TRBV5-1
CDR3 protein: CASSNPQGGVHGYTF

J gene: TRBJ2-7
clone size: -
V gene: TRBV4-2
CDR3 protein: CASSQELAATYEQYF

J gene: TRBJ2-1
clone size: -
V gene: TRBV5-5
CDR3 protein: CASSLGTGGYEQFF

J gene: TRBJ2-7
clone size: -
V gene: TRBV7-2
CDR3 protein: CASSRQSGQPSEQYF

J gene: TRBJ2-7
clone size: -
V gene: TRBV6-1
CDR3 protein: CASSRGKGSYEQYF

J gene: TRBJ2-5
clone size: -
V gene: TRBV9
CDR3 protein: CASSVAGGKETQYF

J gene: TRBJ2-7
clone size: few
V gene: TRBV2
CDR3 protein: CAVQPTSSGGLRQYF

J gene: TRBJ2-3
clone size: -
V gene: TRBV4-2
CDR3 protein: CASSQDGASGGTDTQYF

J gene: TRBJ1-2
clone size: -
V gene: TRBV5-6
CDR3 protein: CASSTPVTGGNYGYTF

J gene: TRBJ2-2
clone size: -
V gene: TRBV30
CDR3 protein: CAWREGFLNTGELFF

J gene: TRBJ2-3
clone size: -
V gene: TRBV15
CDR3 protein: CATSPGGTQYF

J gene: TRBJ2-2
clone size: -
V gene: TRBV5-1
CDR3 protein: CASQSSEDTGELFF

J gene: TRBJ2-7
clone size: -
V gene: TRBV7-9
CDR3 protein: CASSLIGGASYEQYF

J gene: TRBJ2-7
clone size: once
V gene: TRBV7-9
CDR3 protein: CASSLAPGAYEQYF

J gene: TRBJ1-2
clone size: -
V gene: TRBV2
CDR3 protein: CATQEGARDGYTF

J gene: TRBJ1-3
clone size: -
V gene: TRBV28
CDR3 protein: CASSFEQGGNTIYF

J gene: TRBJ1-2
clone size: -
V gene: TRBV1
CDR3 protein: CTSSQDVKGDGVGGYTF

J gene: TRBJ1-5
clone size: -
V gene: TRBV15
CDR3 protein: CATSLGGNQPQHF

J gene: TRBJ2-7
clone size: few
V gene: TRBV28
CDR3 protein: CASSLSKWGSAGGEQYF

J gene: TRBJ2-7
clone size: -
V gene: TRBV5-5
CDR3 protein: CASSLDRGDEQYF

J gene: TRBJ1-3
clone size: -
V gene: TRBV19
CDR3 protein: CASSILGESGNTIYF

J gene: TRBJ2-1
clone size: once
V gene: TRBV10-3
CDR3 protein: CAISESGTSNKSSYNEQFF

J gene: TRBJ2-7
clone size: once
V gene: TRBV6-5
CDR3 protein: CASRGSGEAGEQYF

J gene: TRBJ1-5
clone size: -
V gene: TRBV28
CDR3 protein: CASSLRQGGNQPQHF